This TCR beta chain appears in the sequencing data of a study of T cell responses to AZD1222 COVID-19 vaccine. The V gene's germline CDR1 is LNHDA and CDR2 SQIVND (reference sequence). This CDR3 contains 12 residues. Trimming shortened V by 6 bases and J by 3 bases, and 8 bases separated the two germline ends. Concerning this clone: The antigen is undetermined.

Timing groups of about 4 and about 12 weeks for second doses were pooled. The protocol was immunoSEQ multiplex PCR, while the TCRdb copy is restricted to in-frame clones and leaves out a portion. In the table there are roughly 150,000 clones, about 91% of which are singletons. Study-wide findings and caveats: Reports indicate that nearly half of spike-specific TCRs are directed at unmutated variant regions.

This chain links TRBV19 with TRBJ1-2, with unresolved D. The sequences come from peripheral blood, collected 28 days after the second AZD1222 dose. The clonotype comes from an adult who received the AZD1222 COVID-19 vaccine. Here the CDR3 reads CASRVGDYGYTF. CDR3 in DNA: TGTGCCAGTAGGGTCGGCGACTATGGCTACACCTTC.